The 27 T cell receptor beta chains below come from one sample, sequenced in a study of T cells in Graves' hyperthyroidism and ophthalmopathy. Amplified TCR beta CDR3 regions derived from RNA transcripts. Primed by the HTBI set, a first-round RT-PCR was run on the TCR CDR3. MiXCR, run by TCRdb on the multiplex PCR reads, gives a single entry per CDR3 protein. The sample holds hundreds of thousands of distinct CDR3 sequences; 16% are singletons and the top ten take under 35%. The specimen was blood. The receptors originated from a woman aged 18 to 35 with Graves' ophthalmopathy.

This clonotype came up many times. V usage is TRBV20-1 and J usage is TRBJ2-1, with D perhaps TRBD2 (6 bases). Germline CDR1 reads DFQATT; CDR2 reads SNEGSKA (reference sequence). The CDR3 has 13 amino acids. Trimming stripped 1 base from V and 6 bases from J, with 10 bases between. This chain's CDR3 is CSARVAGRNEQFF. The DNA of the CDR3 is TGCAGTGCTAGAGTGGCGGGGCGCAATGAGCAGTTCTTC.

This clonotype was counted between two and nine times. V gene TRBV7-9 combines with J gene TRBJ2-5; D remains ambiguous. Germline V gives CDR1 SEHNR, CDR2 FQNEAQ (reference sequence). Trimming left V 4 bases short and J 5 bases short, with 14 bases between. The CDR3 is made up of 14 amino acids. The DNA for the CDR3 is TGTGCCAGCAGCTCACTTCTACCAACGGAGACCCAGTACTTC. Its protein is CASSSLLPTETQYF. The full variable domain, its missing parts supplied by reference TRBV7-9 and TRBJ2-5, is DTGVSQNPRHKITKRGQNVTFRCDPISEHNRLYWYRQTLGQGPEFLTYFQNEAQLEKSRLLSDRFSAERPKGSFSTLEIQRTEQGDSAMYLCASSSLLPTETQYFGPGTRLLVL.

This clonotype was seen just once. The J gene is TRBJ2-7, the V gene TRBV29-1; 16 positions match TRBD2. The length of the CDR3 is 18 residues. The V gene end was trimmed by 6 bases and the J gene end by 5 bases; junction bases not matched to a gene: 16. CDR1 and CDR2 from the germline V gene are SQVTM and ANQGSEA. DNA of the CDR3: TGCAGCGTCTGTTTGATCGGGACTAGCGGGGGGGGAGGAGACGAGCAGTACTTC. Its translation: CSVCLIGTSGGGGDEQYF.

This clonotype was detected ten times or more. The chain links TRBV5-1 to TRBJ1-3; possibly TRBD1 for D (5 bases). Germline lookup yields CDR1 SGHRS and CDR2 YFSETQ. This CDR3 region has 15 residues. Trimming pared 0 bases from V and 3 bases from J, leaving 10 bases between. Written as DNA, the CDR3 is TGCGCCAGCAGCTTGGCGGGGACGGTTGGAAACACCATATATTTT. The encoded protein is CASSLAGTVGNTIYF.

This clonotype was observed a handful of times. This chain uses TRBV15 with TRBJ2-5; 10 bases are shared with TRBD2. Germline loops: CDR1 LNHNV, CDR2 YYDKDF (reference sequence). The CDR3 extends over 17 amino acids. J gave up 1 base and V 3 bases, and 8 bases lay outside the gene matches. CDR3 loop: CATSSGLAVGPQETQYF. CDR3 sequence (DNA): TGTGCCACCAGCAGCGGACTAGCGGTGGGACCCCAAGAGACCCAGTACTTC. Full variable domain (missing parts from reference TRBV15 and TRBJ2-5): DAMVIQNPRYQVTQFGKPVTLSCSQTLNHNVMYWYQQKSSQAPKLLFHYYDKDFNNEADTPDNFQSRRPNTSFCFLDIRSPGLGDTAMYLCATSSGLAVGPQETQYFGPGTRLLVL.

This clonotype occurred many times. This sequence joins TRBV27 and TRBJ1-4; D perhaps matches TRBD1 (6 bases). V lost 6 bases to trimming and J lost 7 bases, with 15 bases between them. Germline V gene data show CDR1 as MNHEY and CDR2 as SMNVEV (reference sequence). This CDR3 is 14 amino acids long. The CDR3 loop is CASSPTGWAEKLFF. CDR3 bases: TGTGCCAGCAGCCCCACAGGGTGGGCTGAAAAACTGTTTTTT.

Of note for this clonotype: Being one base from a much bigger clone, this may be a read error. The CDR3 DNA reads as TGTGCCAGTAGTGCACAGGGGCTAGGGGGCACCGGGGAGCTGTTTTTT. It yields the protein CASSAQGLGGTGELFF. The rearrangement links TRBV19 to TRBJ2-2; TRBD1 aligns across 7 bases. This CDR3 region has 16 residues. V trimming: 5 bases; J trimming: 4 bases; junction bases outside the gene matches: 10. Germline CDR1 LNHDA, CDR2 SQIVND (reference sequence).

This clonotype has ten or more counts. This chain uses TRBV20-1 with TRBJ1-5; D gene ambiguous. The germline V gene has CDR1 DFQATT and CDR2 SNEGSKA (reference sequence). V lost 3 bases, J lost 4 bases, and 22 bases lay in between. This CDR3 spans 17 amino acids. CDR3 loop: CSASGTINVRENQPQHF. CDR3 coding DNA: TGCAGTGCTAGCGGAACAATAAATGTAAGGGAGAATCAGCCCCAGCATTTT.

The rearrangement links TRBV28 to TRBJ2-1, with 8 nucleotides matching TRBD2. CDR1 is MDHEN and CDR2 is SYDVKM in the germline V gene. Germline trimming cut 1 base from V and 2 bases from J; bases unmatched to any gene: 1. The CDR3 totals 15 residues. DNA of the CDR3: TGTGCCAGCAGTTTATATAGCGGGGCCTACAATGAGCAGTTCTTC. Translating gives CASSLYSGAYNEQFF.

At least ten counts were recorded for this clonotype. This sequence joins TRBV6-1 and TRBJ1-6, with no clear D. The germline V gene encodes CDR1 MNHNS and CDR2 SASEGT. V lost 2 bases and J lost 5, with 4 bases in between. The CDR3 sequence is 13 residues long. The CDR3 loop is CASSEQHNSPLHF. The CDR3 nucleotides read TGTGCCAGCAGTGAACAACATAATTCACCCCTCCACTTT.

This clonotype was detected many times. The chain uses TRBV7-9 and TRBJ2-4; unclear D gene. Per the germline V gene, CDR1 is SEHNR and CDR2 is FQNEAQ (reference sequence). Trimming took off 3 bases at V and 0 bases at J, with 3 bases between the two ends. CDR3 length: 13 amino acids. CDR3 DNA: TGTGCCAGCAGCTTCTTAGCCAAAAACATTCAGTACTTC. This gives the protein CASSFLAKNIQYF.

This clonotype was seen at least ten times. CDR3 DNA: TGTGCCAGCAGCTTAGATTGGAGAGAGCGAAACATAGGGCTTTCCGAGCAGTACTTC. Its protein is CASSLDWRERNIGLSEQYF. This chain connects TRBV11-2 to TRBJ2-7; no definite D call. V was pared by 0 bases and J by 6 bases, with 27 bases between. The CDR3 spans 19 residues. Germline CDR1 SGHAT, CDR2 FQNNGV.

There are many counts of this clonotype. The chain employs TRBV7-3 and TRBJ2-1, with 7 bases that match TRBD2. Unmatched junction bases numbered 2, after V lost 2 bases and J lost 4 bases. This CDR3 comprises 14 residues. CDR1 and CDR2 from the germline V gene are SGHTA and FQGTGA. CDR3 residues: CASSLAGDYNEQFF. Written as DNA, the CDR3 is TGTGCCAGCAGCTTAGCGGGAGATTACAATGAGCAGTTCTTC.

This clonotype appeared many times. The rearrangement uses TRBV20-1 and TRBJ2-5, with TRBD2 identical over 7 bases. Trimming cost V 0 bases and J 3 bases; bases outside gene matches: 4. Germline V lookup: CDR1 DFQATT, CDR2 SNEGSKA (reference sequence). The CDR3 totals 14 residues. The CDR3 region is CSARESAGKETQYF. CDR3 in DNA: TGCAGTGCTAGAGAGTCAGCGGGAAAAGAGACCCAGTACTTC.

This clonotype occurred many times. This chain connects TRBV6-2 or TRBV6-3 to TRBJ2-7; D is ambiguous. Trimming took off 2 bases at V and 6 bases at J, with 14 bases between the two ends. The germline V gene has CDR1 MNHEY and CDR2 SVGEGT. The length of the CDR3 is 14 residues. The CDR3 is CASSYPGPSREQYF. Here the CDR3 DNA reads TGTGCCAGCAGTTACCCGGGCCCGTCACGCGAGCAGTACTTC.

Many counts were recorded for this clonotype. This sequence joins TRBV14 and TRBJ1-1; possible D gene TRBD1, 5 bases. The CDR3 has 13 residues. The V gene's germline CDR1 is SGHDN and CDR2 FVKESK. Trimming shortened V by 5 bases and J by 10 bases, and 17 bases separated the two germline ends. This CDR3 reads CASSSERGFPAFF. CDR3 in DNA: TGTGCCAGCAGCTCCGAACGGGGGTTCCCAGCTTTCTTT.

This clonotype was seen many times. The DNA for the CDR3 is TGTGCCAGCAGTTTACAGGGGCTCTCCTACGAGCAGTACTTC. Translating it yields CASSLQGLSYEQYF. The chain combines TRBV27 with TRBJ2-7; possibly TRBD1 for D (6 bases). Germline V CDR1 and CDR2: MNHEY, SMNVEV (reference sequence). This CDR3 is built from 14 residues. V lost 2 bases and J 0 bases, leaving 8 bases between the germline ends.

This clonotype has a count of ten or more. The CDR3 reads CASSIPQAGTARGGYTF. The CDR3 nucleotides are TGTGCCAGCAGTATCCCTCAAGCAGGGACGGCAAGAGGTGGCTACACCTTC. The J gene is TRBJ1-2, the V gene TRBV28, with a weak D call TRBD1 (5 bases). Looked up from germline, CDR1 is MDHEN and CDR2 is SYDVKM. The ends were cut back, 5 bases at V and 7 bases at J, with 26 bases in the middle. The CDR3 is made up of 17 amino acids.

This clonotype was counted many times. The rearrangement uses TRBV4-1 and TRBJ2-7; the D is unclear. CDR1 is MGHRA and CDR2 is YSYEKL in the germline V gene. This CDR3 is built from 13 residues. With 0 bases removed from V and 3 bases from J, the gap between germline ends came to 6 bases. The CDR3 bases are TGCGCCAGCAGCCAAGAGATGGGCTACGAGCAGTACTTC. Residues: CASSQEMGYEQYF.

The chain employs TRBV4-1 and TRBJ1-2; a weak D match, TRBD1 (5 bases). Germline CDR1 MGHRA, CDR2 YSYEKL. CDR3 size: 14 residues. Deletions cut 7 bases from V and 3 bases from J, with 15 bases between. Here the CDR3 reads CASTYFTGDYGYTF. For the CDR3, the DNA is TGCGCCAGCACCTACTTCACAGGAGACTATGGCTACACCTTC.

Of note for this clonotype: This may come from a read error, since a much larger clone is one base off. The V call is TRBV2, the J call TRBJ1-2, with unresolved D. This CDR3 region has 13 residues. Germline CDR1 is SNHLY and CDR2 is FYNNEI. In nucleotides, the CDR3 is TGTGCCAGCAGTTACACGACCGGCTATGGCTACGCCTTC. Residues: CASSYTTGYGYAF.

This clonotype was detected only once. The gene calls are TRBV7-6 and TRBJ1-1; D is possibly TRBD1 (6 bases). The CDR3 length is 16 residues. Per germline, CDR1 SGHVS and CDR2 FNYEAQ. V dropped 1 base and J dropped 0 bases, with 12 bases sitting between them. As DNA, the CDR3 is TGTGCCAGCAGCTTAGGGGGGGGCGAAGTGAACACTGAAGCTTTCTTT. This codes for CASSLGGGEVNTEAFF. Filled out from reference TRBV7-6 and TRBJ1-1, the complete variable domain reads GAGVSQSPRYKVTKRGQDVALRCDPISGHVSLYWYRQALGQGPEFLTYFNYEAQQDKSGLPNDRFSAERPEGSISTLTIQRTEQRDSAMYRCASSLGGGEVNTEAFFGQGTRLTVV.

This clonotype was seen repeatedly, ten times or more. This chain connects TRBV15 to TRBJ2-1; D tentatively reads TRBD1 or TRBD2 (7 bases each). Trimming removed 2 bases at V and 3 bases at J, with 32 bases between. The CDR3 length is 22 residues. Germline CDR1 is LNHNV and CDR2 is YYDKDF (reference sequence). The DNA of the CDR3 is TGTGCCACCAGCAGATCCCCCGGGGGTGGCGCAGGGGGGGGCAGGGGCTACAATGAGCAGTTCTTC. The encoded protein is CATSRSPGGGAGGGRGYNEQFF.

This clonotype has ten or more counts. The chain links TRBV20-1 to TRBJ2-1, with 8 bases aligning to TRBD2. The V gene end was trimmed by 2 bases and the J gene end by 0 bases; junction bases not matched to a gene: 6. The CDR3 spans 16 residues. Germline-derived CDR1 and CDR2 are DFQATT and SNEGSKA (reference sequence). Written as DNA, the CDR3 is TGCAGTGCTAGACCTCGGGGGGGTAGCTCCTACAATGAGCAGTTCTTC. Encoded protein: CSARPRGGSSYNEQFF.

This clonotype was seen only a few times. V is TRBV28 and J is TRBJ2-7; the D gene is possibly TRBD2 (6 bases). The CDR3 extends over 14 amino acids. The germline V gene has CDR1 MDHEN and CDR2 SYDVKM. V dropped 5 bases and J dropped 5 bases, with 16 bases sitting between them. The CDR3 protein is CASSPGDQRDEQYF. The CDR3 nucleotides are TGTGCCAGCAGTCCCGGGGACCAGCGGGACGAGCAGTACTTC.

This clonotype appeared many times. The V gene is TRBV7-8, the J gene TRBJ2-1; D might be TRBD2 (6 bases). Germline V gives CDR1 SGHVS, CDR2 FQNEAQ. There are 13 residues in the CDR3. V was pared by 8 bases and J by 8 bases, with 16 bases between. CDR3: CASSRLDSYEQFF. For the CDR3, the DNA is TGTGCCAGCTCCCGACTAGACTCATATGAGCAGTTCTTC.

The table lists this clonotype with many counts. The chain is built from TRBV11-2 and TRBJ2-2; D is uncertain. CDR3 size: 14 residues. Looked up from germline, CDR1 is SGHAT and CDR2 is FQNNGV. V lost 6 bases, J lost 2 bases, and 10 bases lay in between. CDR3 nucleotide sequence: TGTGCCAGCAGTACCGACCCTAACACCGGGGAGCTGTTTTTT. This sequence encodes CASSTDPNTGELFF.